The source of this T cell receptor (beta chain) is a study of monozygotic twins with inflammatory bowel disease. TCRdb re-called the 5' RACE reads; every CDR3 protein appears as one record, without DNA. Its table records about 99,000 distinct CDR3 sequences. Study observations and caveats: The data offered no way to tell different T cell subtypes apart. No detectable difference in repertoire similarity separated concordant from discordant twins, possibly as a result of limited power. Whereas healthy co-twins had higher TCRbeta diversity (inverse Simpson), IBD patients had lower diversity.

Total RNA from whole blood was isolated with no T cell sorting. In germline, CDR1 is GTSNPN, CDR2 SVGIG (reference sequence). The CDR3 has 13 residues. A remark on this clonotype: The target antigen is unknown.

This receptor was identified in a human donor with ulcerative colitis or Crohn's disease, or a healthy co-twin of an affected twin (not recorded which). Input material: blood. The chain couples TRBV30 to TRBJ2-5; TCRdb picks TRBD2, but there is no DNA to check that call. The CDR3 here is CAWRGLAQETQYF.